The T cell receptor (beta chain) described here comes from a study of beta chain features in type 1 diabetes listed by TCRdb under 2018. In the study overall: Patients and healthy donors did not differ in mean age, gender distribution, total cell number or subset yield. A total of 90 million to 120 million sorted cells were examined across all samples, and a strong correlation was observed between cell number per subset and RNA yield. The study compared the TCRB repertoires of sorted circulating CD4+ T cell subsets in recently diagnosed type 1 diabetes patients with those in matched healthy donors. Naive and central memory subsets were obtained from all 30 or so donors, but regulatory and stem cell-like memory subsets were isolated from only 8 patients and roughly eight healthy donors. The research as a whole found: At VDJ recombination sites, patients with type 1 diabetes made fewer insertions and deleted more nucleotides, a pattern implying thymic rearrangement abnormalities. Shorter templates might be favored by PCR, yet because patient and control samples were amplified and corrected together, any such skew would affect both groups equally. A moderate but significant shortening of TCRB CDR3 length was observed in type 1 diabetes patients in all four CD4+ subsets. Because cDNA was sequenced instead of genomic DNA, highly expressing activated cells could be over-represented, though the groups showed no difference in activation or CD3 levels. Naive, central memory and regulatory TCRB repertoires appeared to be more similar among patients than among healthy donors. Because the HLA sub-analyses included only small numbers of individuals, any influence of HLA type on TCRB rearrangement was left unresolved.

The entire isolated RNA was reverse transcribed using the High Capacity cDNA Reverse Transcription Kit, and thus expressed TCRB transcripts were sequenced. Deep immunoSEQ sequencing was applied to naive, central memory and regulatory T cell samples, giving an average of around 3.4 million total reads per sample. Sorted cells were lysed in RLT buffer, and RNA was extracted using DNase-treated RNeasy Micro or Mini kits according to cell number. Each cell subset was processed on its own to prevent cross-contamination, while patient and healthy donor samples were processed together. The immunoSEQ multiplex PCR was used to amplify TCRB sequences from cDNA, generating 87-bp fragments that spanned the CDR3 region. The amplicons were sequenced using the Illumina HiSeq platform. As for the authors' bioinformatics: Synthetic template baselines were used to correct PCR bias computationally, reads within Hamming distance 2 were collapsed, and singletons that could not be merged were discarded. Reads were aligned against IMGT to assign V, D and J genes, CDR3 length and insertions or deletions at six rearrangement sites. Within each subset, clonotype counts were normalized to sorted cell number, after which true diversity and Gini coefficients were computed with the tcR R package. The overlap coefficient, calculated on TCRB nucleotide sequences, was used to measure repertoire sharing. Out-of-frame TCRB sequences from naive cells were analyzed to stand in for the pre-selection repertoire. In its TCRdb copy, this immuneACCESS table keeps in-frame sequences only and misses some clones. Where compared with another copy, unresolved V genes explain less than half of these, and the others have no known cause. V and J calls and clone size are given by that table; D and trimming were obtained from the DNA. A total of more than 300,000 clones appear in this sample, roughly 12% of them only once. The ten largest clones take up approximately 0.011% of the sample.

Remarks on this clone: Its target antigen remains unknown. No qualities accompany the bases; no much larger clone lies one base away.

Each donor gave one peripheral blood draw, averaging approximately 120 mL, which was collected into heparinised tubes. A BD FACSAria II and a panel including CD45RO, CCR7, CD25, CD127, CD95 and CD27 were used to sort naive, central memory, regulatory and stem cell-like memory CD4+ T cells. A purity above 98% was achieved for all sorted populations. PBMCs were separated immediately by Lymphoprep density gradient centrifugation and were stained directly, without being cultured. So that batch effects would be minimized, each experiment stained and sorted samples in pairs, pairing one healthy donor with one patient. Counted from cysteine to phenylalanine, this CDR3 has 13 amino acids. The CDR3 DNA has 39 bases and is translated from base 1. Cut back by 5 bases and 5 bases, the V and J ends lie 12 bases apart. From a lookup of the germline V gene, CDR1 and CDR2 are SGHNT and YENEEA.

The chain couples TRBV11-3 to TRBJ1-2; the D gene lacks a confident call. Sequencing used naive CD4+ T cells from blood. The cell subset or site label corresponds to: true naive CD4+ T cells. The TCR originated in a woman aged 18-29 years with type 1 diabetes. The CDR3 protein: CASSLRGGYGYTF. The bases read TGTGCCAGCAGCCTCCGGGGAGGGTATGGCTACACCTTC.